The 17 T cell receptor beta chains reported below all come from one sample, sequenced in a study of glioma-infiltrating T cells. TCR alpha and beta CDR3 regions were amplified from RNA using iRepertoire nested multiplex PCR. From the multiplex PCR reads, TCRdb called clonotypes with MiXCR, one entry per CDR3 protein. The table shows under 200,000 distinct CDR3 sequences, with more than 35% occurring only once. Sequencing was performed on glioma tissue, nonneoplastic brain tissue, or PBMCs (not recorded which). The receptors shown here come from a human donor with low-grade glioma or glioblastoma, undergoing nonglioma brain surgery, or in good health (not recorded which).

This clonotype counts as medium-sized. This chain connects TRBV20-1 to TRBJ2-3; D might be TRBD1 (6 bases). V lost 2 bases, J lost 5 bases, and 17 bases lay in between. This CDR3 is built from 15 residues. Per the germline V gene, CDR1 is DFQATT and CDR2 is SNEGSKA (reference sequence). CDR3 nucleotides: TGCAGTGCTAGATCCAACAGGGATACAGGAGATACGCAGTATTTT. Its protein is CSARSNRDTGDTQYF.

Many counts were recorded for this clonotype. The chain combines TRBV27 with TRBJ1-5; D is undetermined. This CDR3 comprises 13 residues. Deletions cut 5 bases from V and 5 bases from J, with 10 bases between. Germline V CDR1 and CDR2: MNHEY, SMNVEV (reference sequence). The CDR3: CASSIREDQPQHF. The CDR3, as DNA: TGTGCCAGCAGTATCCGGGAGGATCAGCCCCAGCATTTT.

A few counts support this clonotype. The chain combines TRBV12-3 or TRBV12-4 with TRBJ2-3; 7 bases are a match to TRBD2. Trimming removed 6 bases from V and 7 bases from J; junction bases left unmatched: 13. The CDR3 length is 15 residues. DNA of the CDR3: TGTGCCAGCAGCCCTCGGGCCAGGGAGGGGAATACGCAGTATTTT. This codes for CASSPRAREGNTQYF.

This clonotype was found many times. J is TRBJ2-5 and V is TRBV27; D possibly corresponds to TRBD1 (5 bases). Trimming took 5 bases from V and 5 from J, leaving 15 bases between them. CDR1 and CDR2 from the germline V gene are MNHEY and SMNVEV (reference sequence). This CDR3 comprises 14 residues. The CDR3 DNA follows: TGTGCCAGCAGTCCCTGGGGCCCGGAGGAGACCCAGTACTTC. This encodes CASSPWGPEETQYF.

This chain connects TRBV5-6 to TRBJ2-3; D might be TRBD1 (5 bases). The CDR3 consists of 15 residues. CDR1 is SGHDT and CDR2 is YYEEEE in the germline V gene. V was trimmed by 0 bases and J by 3 bases, leaving 11 bases between them. Here the CDR3 reads CASSLEGRVTDTQYF. For the CDR3, the DNA is TGTGCCAGCAGCTTGGAAGGCAGGGTTACAGATACGCAGTATTTT. Looking up the rest from reference TRBV5-6 and TRBJ2-3 gives the full variable domain: DAGVTQSPTHLIKTRGQQVTLRCSPKSGHDTVSWYQQALGQGPQFIFQYYEEEERQRGNFPDRFSGHQFPNYSSELNVNALLLGDSALYLCASSLEGRVTDTQYFGPGTRLTVL.

This clonotype was observed a single time. A much larger clone is a single base away; this may be a read error. J is TRBJ1-3 and V is TRBV10-3; the D gene is possibly TRBD1 (6 bases). The CDR3 spans 16 residues. Germline CDR1 reads ENHRY; CDR2 reads SYGVKD. CDR3 sequence: CAISDPGGLAGNNIYF. CDR3 DNA sequence: TGTGCCATCAGTGATCCGGGGGGGCTCGCTGGAAACAACATATATTTT.

This clonotype was seen only a few times. A much bigger clone sits one base away, suggesting this may be a read error. This chain joins TRBV20-1 and TRBJ2-4; tentatively, D is TRBD2 (5 bases). The CDR3 runs 12 residues. Germline lookup yields CDR1 DFQATT and CDR2 SNEGSKA (reference sequence). V was cut by 3 bases and J by 6 bases, with 9 bases left in between. This CDR3 reads CSASGIVNIQYF. The DNA for the CDR3 is TGCAGTGCTAGCGGGATTGTAAACATTCAGTACTTC.

On this clonotype itself: A much larger clone lies a single base off, so this may be a read error. V is TRBV28 and J is TRBJ2-1; 9 positions match TRBD2. V trimming: 4 bases; J trimming: 1 base; junction bases outside the gene matches: 8. The germline CDR1 and CDR2 sequences are MDHEN and SYDVKM. The CDR3 sequence is 17 residues long. The CDR3 loop is CASSSRLAVVSYNEQFF. The CDR3 nucleotides are TGTGCCAGCAGTTCGCGACTAGCGGTAGTTTCCTACAATGAGCAGTTCTTC.

Points on this clonotype: The conserved closing phenylalanine or tryptophan is absent in this CDR3, likely reflecting a read error. This chain joins TRBV13 and TRBJ2-7, with no clear D. Germline CDR1 and CDR2: PRHDT and FYEKMQ (reference sequence). The CDR3 covers 11 residues. V gave up 2 bases and J gave up 6 bases, with 5 bases separating them. The CDR3 DNA is TGTGCCAGCAGCTTAAGAGGCGAGCAGTACTTA. Its translation is CASSLRGEQYL.

At least ten counts were recorded for this clonotype. The rearrangement uses TRBV20-1 and TRBJ1-1, with no clear D. Germline V gene lookup returns CDR1 DFQATT and CDR2 SNEGSKA (reference sequence). V was cut by 1 base and J by 4 bases, with 7 bases left in between. The CDR3 length is 12 residues. The CDR3: CSARVGGTEAFF. Here the CDR3 DNA reads TGCAGTGCTAGAGTGGGCGGCACTGAAGCTTTCTTT.

This clonotype was detected many times. The chain combines TRBV27 with TRBJ1-2; unclear D gene. This CDR3 contains 14 residues. The V end was cut by 0 bases, the J end by 6 bases, with 11 bases between. The germline CDR1 and CDR2 sequences are MNHEY and SMNVEV (reference sequence). The CDR3 here is CASSLSKGLHGYTF. As DNA, the CDR3 is TGTGCCAGCAGTTTATCGAAAGGGCTCCATGGCTACACCTTC.

The table lists this clonotype with many counts. The rearrangement uses TRBV20-1 and TRBJ2-7; 13 nucleotides agree with TRBD2. Germline-derived CDR1 and CDR2 are DFQATT and SNEGSKA (reference sequence). J gave up 3 bases and V 6 bases, and 2 bases lay outside the gene matches. The CDR3 is 13 amino acids. CDR3 region: CSAGLAGVYEQYF. CDR3 DNA: TGCAGTGCCGGACTAGCGGGAGTCTACGAGCAGTACTTC.

This clonotype has only a few counts. The chain recombines TRBV2 with TRBJ1-3, with 9 nucleotides matching TRBD1. The CDR3 is 17 residues long. V lost 8 bases, J lost 2 bases, and 13 bases stayed unmatched. The germline V gene encodes CDR1 SNHLY and CDR2 FYNNEI. The DNA for the CDR3 is TGTGCCAGCGGATATGGTATCTGGACAGGGGCTGGAAACACCATATATTTT. Protein: CASGYGIWTGAGNTIYF.

A remark on this clonotype: Compared with germline, one end of the junction differs, possibly owing to a read error. V is TRBV6-2 or TRBV6-3 and J is TRBJ2-3; no clear D. CDR3 length: 15 residues. CDR1 and CDR2 (germline): MNHEY, SVGEGT. The CDR3 coding sequence is TGTGCCAGCAGTCACTCGTATAGCTCGCCAGATACGCAGTATTTT. Its translation is CASSHSYSSPDTQYF.

Notes on this clonotype: A clone one base away is much larger, so this may be a read error. This sequence joins TRBV7-9 and TRBJ2-5, with no clear D. The CDR3 has 12 residues. V lost 8 bases and J lost 7, with 14 bases in between. CDR1 is SEHNR, CDR2 FQNEAQ, per germline (reference sequence). This chain's CDR3 is CASSNTLGTQYF. In DNA, the CDR3 is TGTGCCAGCTCTAATACCCTAGGGACCCAGTACTTC.

This clonotype was observed many times. This chain joins TRBV28 and TRBJ2-3; 9 bases map to TRBD2. Germline V gene data show CDR1 as MDHEN and CDR2 as SYDVKM. J was trimmed by 9 bases and V by 1 base; bases with no gene match: 2. CDR3 size: 13 residues. CDR3 residues: CASSLFGTSTQYF. DNA for the CDR3: TGTGCCAGCAGTTTATTTGGGACTAGCACGCAGTATTTT. The full variable domain, rest sourced from reference TRBV28 and TRBJ2-3, is DVKVTQSSRYLVKRTGEKVFLECVQDMDHENMFWYRQDPGLGLRLIYFSYDVKMKEKGDIPEGYSVSREKKERFSLILESASTNQTSMYLCASSLFGTSTQYFGPGTRLTVL.

Points on this clonotype: Being one base from a much bigger clone, this may be a read error. The chain couples TRBV20-1 to TRBJ2-1, with D unclear. Germline V lookup: CDR1 DFQATT, CDR2 SNEGSKA (reference sequence). This CDR3 comprises 10 residues. The CDR3 DNA sequence: TGCAGTTCTAGAGTCCGAGAGCAGTTCTTC. It encodes CSSRVREQFF.